The 27 T cell receptor beta chains below come from one sample, sequenced in a study of human T cells and chemical hapten exposure. Each CDR3 protein is one row after TCRdb ran MiXCR on the RACE reads. Of around 120,000 distinct CDR3 sequences in the sample, approximately 13% were seen once. Time point described: pre-sensitization, week 0. Treatment indicated: therapeutic diphenylcyclopropenone sensitization with weekly scalp DPC. Sample: whole blood, taken in connection with sensitization to the hapten diphenylcyclopropenone (DPC). Every receptor here comes from a woman in her late teens or twenties with alopecia areata. Some clones in this sample may be carry-over from other donors' samples.

This clonotype was observed at least ten times. J is TRBJ1-4 and V is TRBV3-1; D not certain. Germline V gene sequence: CDR1 LGHDT, CDR2 YNNKEL (reference sequence). This CDR3 comprises 14 residues. The V end lost 0 bases, the J end lost 6 bases, and 8 bases lay between the germline ends. The CDR3 loop is CASSQEGGDEKLFF. The CDR3 DNA reads as TGTGCCAGCAGCCAAGAAGGCGGCGATGAAAAACTGTTTTTT.

This clonotype was seen more than once but under ten times. The chain recombines TRBV12-2 with TRBJ1-2. TRBV12-2 is classified as a pseudogene. This CDR3 comprises 12 residues. The CDR3 DNA is TGTGCAAGTCGCTTGGCCTTGTATGGCTACACCTTC. It yields the protein CASRLALYGYTF.

This clonotype was observed a few times. The chain is built from TRBV6-6 and TRBJ1-1; D is unclear. CDR1 is MNHNY and CDR2 is SVGAGI in the germline V gene (reference sequence). There are 13 residues in the CDR3. Trimming shortened V by 5 bases and J by 1 base, and 8 bases separated the two germline ends. The CDR3 DNA is TGTGCCAGCAGTGGCAGCAGGAACACTGAAGCTTTCTTT. Its translation: CASSGSRNTEAFF.

This clonotype was observed a handful of times. The genes are TRBV29-1 and TRBJ1-1; possibly TRBD1 for D (5 bases). With 7 bases removed from V and 0 bases from J, the gap between germline ends came to 15 bases. The CDR3 is 14 amino acids. In germline, CDR1 is SQVTM, CDR2 ANQGSEA. Here the CDR3 DNA reads TGCAGCGCCCATGGGCGACAGATGAACACTGAAGCTTTCTTT. As protein: CSAHGRQMNTEAFF.

This clonotype was seen a single time. A junction boundary mismatches the germline segment, possibly from a read error. The chain combines TRBV28 with TRBJ1-6, with D possibly matching TRBD1 (5 bases). CDR3 size: 15 residues. Germline values: CDR1 MDHEN, CDR2 SYDVKM. The CDR3 bases are TGTGCCAGCAGTTTATCAGGGTTAGGAAATTCACGCCTCCACTTT. It codes for CASSLSGLGNSRLHF.

J is TRBJ2-5 and V is TRBV28, with TRBD2 identical over 7 bases. This CDR3 region has 14 residues. Germline V gene lookup returns CDR1 MDHEN and CDR2 SYDVKM. The CDR3 here is CATGLPGGSETQYF. In DNA form, the CDR3 reads TGTGCTACTGGTCTACCGGGGGGTTCAGAGACCCAGTACTTC. Variable domain in full (rest from reference TRBV28 and TRBJ2-5): DVKVTQSSRYLVKRTGEKVFLECVQDMDHENMFWYRQDPGLGLRLIYFSYDVKMKEKGDIPEGYSVSREKKERFSLILESASTNQTSMYLCATGLPGGSETQYFGPGTRLLVL.

This clonotype has more than one count but fewer than ten. The V and J genes are TRBV7-2 and TRBJ1-1; D might be TRBD1 (5 bases). Deletions cut 4 bases from V and 6 bases from J, with 21 bases between. The CDR3 has 16 amino acids. CDR1 is SGHTA and CDR2 is FQGNSA in the germline V gene. The CDR3 nucleotides read TGTGCCAGCAGCTCCGGGACCAAAACGGCCTTAGCTGAAGCTTTCTTT. This encodes CASSSGTKTALAEAFF.

The CDR3: CASSLGKTTGKREAFF. For the CDR3, the DNA is TGTGCCAGCAGCTTGGGTAAAACGACAGGGAAGCGTGAAGCTTTCTTT. This chain links TRBV5-4 with TRBJ1-1; 7 nucleotides line up with TRBD1. Germline loops: CDR1 SGHNT, CDR2 YYREEE (reference sequence). The CDR3 sequence is 16 residues long. The ends lost 0 bases at V and 7 bases at J; junction bases unmatched: 12.

This clonotype was found a few times. The V and J genes are TRBV7-2 and TRBJ1-3; TRBD1 agrees at 8 bases. The CDR3 contains 14 residues. Germline trimming cut 4 bases from V and 6 bases from J; bases unmatched to any gene: 5. The germline gives CDR1 SGHTA, CDR2 FQGNSA. The DNA for the CDR3 is TGTGCCAGCAGCTCGATGGACAGGGCAAACACCATATATTTT. Translation: CASSSMDRANTIYF.

V and J are TRBV5-1 and TRBJ2-3; D not resolved. The CDR3 length is 17 residues. The V gene lost 1 base and the J gene lost 1 base, with 16 bases spanning the gap. The germline gives CDR1 SGHRS, CDR2 YFSETQ. The CDR3 nucleotides are TGCGCCAGCAGCTTGAACCACCTGGTCCCGGGCACAGATACGCAGTATTTT. Residues: CASSLNHLVPGTDTQYF.

The rearrangement joins TRBV12-3 or TRBV12-4 to TRBJ1-4, with D uncertain. This CDR3 has 15 residues. V gave up 3 bases and J gave up 7 bases, with 15 bases separating them. The CDR3 DNA follows: TGTGCCAGCAGTTTGGGCGAAGGGTTTAGTGAAAAACTGTTTTTT. Its protein is CASSLGEGFSEKLFF.

The table lists this clonotype with a few counts. The V and J genes are TRBV25-1 and TRBJ2-3, with D possibly being TRBD1 (6 bases). CDR1 is MGHDK, CDR2 SYGVNS, per germline. The germline V and J ends were trimmed by 4 bases and 1 base, with 9 bases remaining between them. This CDR3 is 14 amino acids long. CDR3: CASSVYRGTDTQYF. CDR3 sequence (DNA): TGTGCCAGCAGTGTCTACAGGGGCACAGATACGCAGTATTTT.

The chain carries TRBV2 and TRBJ2-6; no clear D. CDR1 SNHLY and CDR2 FYNNEI come from the germline V gene. This CDR3 has 15 residues. Trimming cost V 7 bases and J 0 bases, with 10 bases left between them. CDR3 amino acids: CASKASGSGANVLTF. Written as DNA, the CDR3 is TGTGCCAGCAAAGCATCGGGCTCTGGGGCCAACGTCCTGACTTTC.

In this sample, this clonotype turned up a few times. The J gene is TRBJ1-1, the V gene TRBV12-3 or TRBV12-4, with 7 bases matching TRBD1. This CDR3 comprises 13 residues. V lost 5 bases to trimming and J lost 7 bases; unmatched junction nucleotides: 7. CDR3 protein: CASSTRQGFEAFF. DNA of the CDR3: TGTGCCAGCAGTACACGACAGGGCTTTGAAGCTTTCTTT.

This clonotype has ten or more counts. The chain has TRBV29-1 and TRBJ2-6; no reliable D call. The CDR3 spans 13 residues. The germline V gene has CDR1 SQVTM and CDR2 ANQGSEA. V was clipped by 5 bases and J by 0 bases, with 5 bases between them. The CDR3 bases are TGCAGCGTTTATATCTCTGGGGCCAACGTCCTGACTTTC. This sequence encodes CSVYISGANVLTF.

About this clonotype itself: Possible read error: a much larger clone is one base away. This chain links TRBV6-5 with TRBJ1-1; maybe TRBD1 (5 bases). Looked up from germline, CDR1 is MNHEY and CDR2 is SVGAGI. The CDR3 has 11 residues. The CDR3 loop is CASRGTAETFF. The CDR3 DNA sequence: TGTGCCAGCAGAGGGACCGCTGAAACTTTCTTT.

A word on this clonotype: This clone may be a read error of a much larger clone one base away. The chain joins TRBV6-6 to TRBJ1-6, with unresolved D. Trimming pared 2 bases from V and 0 bases from J, leaving 8 bases between. Per the germline V gene, CDR1 is MNHNY and CDR2 is SVGAGI (reference sequence). This CDR3 comprises 16 residues. The CDR3 sequence is CASSYRGGSYNSPLHF. As DNA, the CDR3 is TGTGCCAGCAGTTACCGGGGAGGCTCCTATAATTCACCCCTCCACTTT.

This clonotype was counted only a few times. The chain employs TRBV29-1 and TRBJ1-2; 7 bases are shared with TRBD1. The CDR3 is 14 residues long. In germline, CDR1 is SQVTM, CDR2 ANQGSEA. The V and J ends lost 4 bases and 2 bases, in that order; junction bases with no gene match: 7. DNA of the CDR3: TGCAGCGTTGTAAGACAGGGCTTGAACTATGGCTACACCTTC. Translating it yields CSVVRQGLNYGYTF.

This clonotype was observed at least ten times. The genes are TRBV29-1 and TRBJ1-2; the D gene is possibly TRBD1 (6 bases). With 6 bases removed from V and 8 bases from J, the gap between germline ends came to 13 bases. The CDR3 consists of 11 residues. In germline, CDR1 is SQVTM, CDR2 ANQGSEA. CDR3 sequence reads: CSVRTAGGYTF. CDR3 sequence (DNA): TGCAGCGTAAGGACAGCCGGGGGCTACACCTTC.

The chain is built from TRBV1 and TRBJ2-1; the D segment call TRBD1 is taken from the table without a DNA check. TRBV1 constitutes a pseudogene. CDR3 length: 18 amino acids. In DNA, the CDR3 is TGCACCAGCAGCCAAGCTGACAGGGGAAGGCTTAGTTTCAATGAGCAGTTCTTC. It yields the protein CTSSQADRGRLSFNEQFF.

V is TRBV27 and J is TRBJ1-6; D unresolved. Deletions cut 0 bases from V and 14 bases from J, with 11 bases between. The CDR3 runs to 13 residues. CDR1 MNHEY and CDR2 SMNVEV come from the germline V gene (reference sequence). CDR3 sequence (DNA): TGTGCCAGCAGTTTATCCGGGGTCTCTACCCTCCACTTT. Its translation is CASSLSGVSTLHF.

This clonotype was recorded a few times. This rearrangement joins TRBV19 to TRBJ2-5, with 7 nucleotides matching TRBD2. The V gene end was trimmed by 5 bases and the J gene end by 4 bases; junction bases not matched to a gene: 4. CDR3 length: 13 residues. The germline V gene encodes CDR1 LNHDA and CDR2 SQIVND (reference sequence). The CDR3, as DNA: TGTGCCAGTAGTTCCACGGGGGGAGAGACCCAGTACTTC. It translates to CASSSTGGETQYF.

The chain links TRBV19 to TRBJ1-5; D is uncertain. Germline lookup yields CDR1 LNHDA and CDR2 SQIVND (reference sequence). Trimming took off 7 bases at V and 0 bases at J, with 10 bases between the two ends. The CDR3 has 14 amino acids. Written as DNA, the CDR3 is TGTGCCAGTACCTTACACGGTAGCAATCAGCCCCAGCATTTT. Encoded protein: CASTLHGSNQPQHF.

This clonotype was detected a few times. The V call is TRBV11-2, the J call TRBJ2-7; D perhaps matches TRBD2 (5 bases). This CDR3 contains 13 residues. V was cut by 2 bases and J by 3 bases, with 8 bases left in between. Germline CDR1 SGHAT, CDR2 FQNNGV. CDR3 bases: TGTGCCAGCAGCTTACCGGGGAGCTACGAGCAGTACTTC. Its protein is CASSLPGSYEQYF.

The table lists this clonotype with a few counts. The V gene is TRBV4-3, the J gene TRBJ2-1; D gene unclear. The CDR3 has 13 amino acids. V lost 4 bases to trimming and J lost 5 bases, with 9 bases between them. CDR1 and CDR2 (germline): LGHNA, YSLEER. The CDR3 nucleotides read TGCGCCAGCAGCCTCATCCCCAACAATGAGCAGTTCTTC. Amino acids: CASSLIPNNEQFF.

This clonotype was detected ten times or more. The J gene is TRBJ1-4, the V gene TRBV20-1; D unclear. The CDR3 is made up of 13 amino acids. CDR1 and CDR2 (germline): DFQATT, SNEGSKA (reference sequence). Trimming pared 2 bases from V and 0 bases from J, leaving 4 bases between. Here the CDR3 DNA reads TGCAGTGCTAGAATTCCAACTAATGAAAAACTGTTTTTT. It encodes CSARIPTNEKLFF.

V is TRBV12-3 or TRBV12-4 and J is TRBJ1-5, with 9 positions matching TRBD1. With V trimmed by 1 base and J by 6 bases, 4 bases remained unmatched. The CDR3 extends over 15 amino acids. CDR3 sequence reads: CASSLVGQGGQPQHF. CDR3 DNA: TGTGCCAGCAGTTTAGTGGGACAGGGCGGTCAGCCCCAGCATTTT.